These 5 T cell receptor beta chains were sequenced from one sample in a study of PD-1 blockade in mismatch repair-deficient tumors (dated by TCRdb to 2016 to 2017). Receptors were amplified or captured by the immunoSEQ multiplex PCR assay. Not all clones reach the TCRdb copy of this immuneACCESS table, which keeps in-frame sequences only. Checked studies attribute under half of the gap to unresolved V genes and leave the rest unexplained. The sample table records 15,000 to 20,000 clones; over 70% of these occur just once. Of the sample, 1.6% is held by the ten largest clones. The material sequenced was PBMCs, taken roughly 23 weeks after starting pembrolizumab. These receptors all stem from an adult with mismatch repair-deficient cancer.

This chain joins TRBV18 and TRBJ1-1; 7 positions agree with TRBD1. The CDR3 covers 16 residues. J was trimmed by 6 bases and V by 3 bases; bases with no gene match: 13. The germline V gene has CDR1 KGHSH and CDR2 LQKENI. This chain's CDR3 is CASSPTGNVNSAEAFF. Here the CDR3 DNA reads TGTGCCAGCTCACCGACAGGGAATGTAAATAGTGCTGAAGCTTTCTTT.

The chain links TRBV6-1 to TRBJ1-3; D uncertain. The germline CDR1 and CDR2 sequences are MNHNS and SASEGT. The CDR3 has 14 residues. V dropped 2 bases and J dropped 2 bases, with 7 bases sitting between them. As DNA, the CDR3 is TGTGCCAGCAGTGAAATCGGGGCTGGAAACACCATATATTTT. It translates to CASSEIGAGNTIYF.

This sequence joins TRBV5-4 and TRBJ2-3; D is perhaps TRBD2 (5 bases). The ends were cut back, 0 bases at V and 2 bases at J, with 7 bases in the middle. The CDR3 extends over 14 amino acids. Germline values: CDR1 SGHNT, CDR2 YYREEE (reference sequence). The CDR3 spells CASSLEEVTDTQYF. DNA of the CDR3: TGTGCCAGCAGCTTGGAGGAGGTCACAGATACGCAGTATTTT.

V is TRBV6-1 and J is TRBJ2-2; 7 bases match TRBD2. The V gene end was trimmed by 3 bases and the J gene end by 1 base; junction bases not matched to a gene: 8. Germline V lookup: CDR1 MNHNS, CDR2 SASEGT. The CDR3 totals 17 residues. The CDR3 is CASSDMGGGVNTGELFF. In DNA form, the CDR3 reads TGTGCCAGCAGTGACATGGGGGGAGGGGTGAACACCGGGGAGCTGTTTTTT.

This sequence joins TRBV7-9 and TRBJ2-1, with 14 bases lining up with TRBD2. Germline V CDR1 and CDR2: SEHNR, FQNEAQ (reference sequence). This CDR3 comprises 17 residues. V shed 3 bases and J 12 bases; nucleotides not matched to a gene: 13. The CDR3 DNA reads TGTGCCAGCAGCTTCGGGACTAGCGGGAGTATGGTTAGGGGGCAGTTCTTC. Amino acids: CASSFGTSGSMVRGQFF.